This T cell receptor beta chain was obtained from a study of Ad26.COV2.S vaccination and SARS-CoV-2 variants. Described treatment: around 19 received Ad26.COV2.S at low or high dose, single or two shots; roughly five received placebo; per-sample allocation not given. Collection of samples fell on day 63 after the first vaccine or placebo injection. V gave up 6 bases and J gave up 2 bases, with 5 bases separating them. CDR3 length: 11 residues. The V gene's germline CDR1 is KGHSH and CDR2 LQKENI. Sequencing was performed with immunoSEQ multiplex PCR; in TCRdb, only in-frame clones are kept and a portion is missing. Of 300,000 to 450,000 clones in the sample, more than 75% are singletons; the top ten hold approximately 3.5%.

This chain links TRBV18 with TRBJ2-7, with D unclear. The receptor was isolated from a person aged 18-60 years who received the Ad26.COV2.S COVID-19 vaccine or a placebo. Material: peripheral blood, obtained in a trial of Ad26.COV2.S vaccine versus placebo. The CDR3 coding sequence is TGTGCCAGCTCGAATACCTACGAGCAGTACTTC. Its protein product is CASSNTYEQYF.